This TCR beta chain derives from a study of T cell repertoires in cytomegalovirus infection. Study-wide findings and caveats: In two of eight donors, the top clonotype was HLA-C-restricted CMV-specific. Individuals carrying CMV plus the relevant HLA were identified by cumulative frequency of public TCR beta families.

In regard to this clonotype: The antigen remains undetermined.

Using its own MiXCR run on the reads, TCRdb lists one record per CDR3 protein. The sample consists of approximately 990,000 distinct CDR3 sequences, approximately 32% of them appearing once. Germline V gene lookup returns CDR1 MNHNY and CDR2 SVGAGI (reference sequence). The CDR3 is made up of 15 amino acids. V shed 2 bases and J 4 bases; nucleotides not matched to a gene: 6. This TCR came from a human donor in good health (CMV status not recorded). Some clones in this sample may be carry-over from other donors' samples. The sequencing here drew on cultured CD8+ T cells from PBMCs, taken from culture after CMV antigen stimulation. The chain is built from TRBV6-6 and TRBJ2-7, with 9 bases lining up with TRBD2. The DNA of the CDR3 is TGTGCCAGCAGTTACGGCGGGGGGGAAGGGTACGAGCAGTACGTC. This sequence encodes CASSYGGGEGYEQYV.